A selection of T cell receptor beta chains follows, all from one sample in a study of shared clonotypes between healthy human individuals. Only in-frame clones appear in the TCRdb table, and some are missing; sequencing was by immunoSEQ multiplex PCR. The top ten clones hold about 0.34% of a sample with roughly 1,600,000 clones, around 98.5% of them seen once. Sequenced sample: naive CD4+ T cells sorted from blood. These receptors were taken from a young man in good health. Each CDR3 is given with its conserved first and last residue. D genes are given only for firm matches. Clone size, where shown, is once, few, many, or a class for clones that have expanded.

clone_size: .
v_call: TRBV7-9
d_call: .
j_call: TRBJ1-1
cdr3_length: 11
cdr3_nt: TGTGCCAGCAGCACAGACAGTGAAGCTTTCTTT
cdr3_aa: CASSTDSEAFF

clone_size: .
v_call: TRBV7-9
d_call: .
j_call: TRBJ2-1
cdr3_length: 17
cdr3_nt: TGTGCCAGCAGCTTCTTGACCAGCAGGAGCTCCTACAATGAGCAGTTCTTC
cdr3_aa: CASSFLTSRSSYNEQFF

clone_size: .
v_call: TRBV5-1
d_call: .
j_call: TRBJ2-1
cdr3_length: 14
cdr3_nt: TGCGCCAGCAGCCCCAACTCCCCGAGCAATGAGCAGTTCTTC
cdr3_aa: CASSPNSPSNEQFF

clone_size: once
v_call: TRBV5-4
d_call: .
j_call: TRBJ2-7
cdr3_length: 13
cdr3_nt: TGTGCCAGCAGCTTGGGGCTTGACTACGAGCAGTACTTC
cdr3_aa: CASSLGLDYEQYF

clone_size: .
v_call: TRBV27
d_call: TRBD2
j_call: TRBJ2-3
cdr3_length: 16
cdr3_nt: TGTGCCAGCAGTTTATGGGTAGCGGGAGGCGCAGATACGCAGTATTTT
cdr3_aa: CASSLWVAGGADTQYF

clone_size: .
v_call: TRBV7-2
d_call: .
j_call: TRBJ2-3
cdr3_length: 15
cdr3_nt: TGTGCCAGCAGCCCGTTTAGGAGTTACACAGATACGCAGTATTTT
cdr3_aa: CASSPFRSYTDTQYF

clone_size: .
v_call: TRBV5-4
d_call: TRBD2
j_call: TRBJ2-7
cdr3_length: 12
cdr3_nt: TGTGCCAGCAGCTCACCGGGGGGAGAGCAGTACTTC
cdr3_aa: CASSSPGGEQYF

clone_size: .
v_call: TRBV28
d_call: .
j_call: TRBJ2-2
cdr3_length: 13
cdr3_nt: TGTGCCAGCTATCGGGGGAGCACCGGGGAGCTGTTTTTT
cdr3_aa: CASYRGSTGELFF

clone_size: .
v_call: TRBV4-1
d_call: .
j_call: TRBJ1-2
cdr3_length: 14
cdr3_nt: TGCGCCAGCAGTACACAGGATATGGGGGCTGGCTACACCTTC
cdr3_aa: CASSTQDMGAGYTF

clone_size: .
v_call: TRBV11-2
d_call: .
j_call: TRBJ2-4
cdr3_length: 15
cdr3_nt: TGTGCCAGCAGCTTAGTAGCAGGGATCCAAAACATTCAGTACTTC
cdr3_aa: CASSLVAGIQNIQYF

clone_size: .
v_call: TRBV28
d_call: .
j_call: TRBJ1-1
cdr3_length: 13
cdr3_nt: TGTGCCAGCAGTTCGAGGGAGGTCACTGAAGCTTTCTTT
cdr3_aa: CASSSREVTEAFF

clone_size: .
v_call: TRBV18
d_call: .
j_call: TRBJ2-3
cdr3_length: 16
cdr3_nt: TGTGCCAGCTCAAAACAGGCGCCATCCCACACAGATACGCAGTATTTT
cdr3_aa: CASSKQAPSHTDTQYF

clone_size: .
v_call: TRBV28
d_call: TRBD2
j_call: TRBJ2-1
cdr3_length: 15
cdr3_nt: TGTGCCAGCAGCCCGACTAGCGGCCCCTACAATGAGCAGTTCTTC
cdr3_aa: CASSPTSGPYNEQFF

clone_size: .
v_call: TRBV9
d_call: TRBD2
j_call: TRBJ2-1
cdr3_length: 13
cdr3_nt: TGTGCCAGCAGCGTATCGGGAGGGGGTGAGCAGTTCTTC
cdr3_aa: CASSVSGGGEQFF

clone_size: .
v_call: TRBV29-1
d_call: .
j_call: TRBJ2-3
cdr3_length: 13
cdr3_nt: TGCAGCGTTGTCAGGGGCGCCACAGATACGCAGTATTTT
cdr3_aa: CSVVRGATDTQYF

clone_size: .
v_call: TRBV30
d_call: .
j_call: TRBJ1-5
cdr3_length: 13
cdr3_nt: TGTGCCTGGAGTGTGGGGTGGGGTCAGCCCCAGCATTTT
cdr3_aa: CAWSVGWGQPQHF

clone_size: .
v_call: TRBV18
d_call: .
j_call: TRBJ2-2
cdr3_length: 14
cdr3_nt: TGTGCCAGCTCACCACCCGGCAACACCGGGGAGCTGTTTTTT
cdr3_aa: CASSPPGNTGELFF

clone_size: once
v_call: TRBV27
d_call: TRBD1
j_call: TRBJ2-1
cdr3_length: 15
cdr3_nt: TGTGCCAGCCCATCCGGGACAGGGGTGTACAATGAGCAGTTCTTC
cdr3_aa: CASPSGTGVYNEQFF

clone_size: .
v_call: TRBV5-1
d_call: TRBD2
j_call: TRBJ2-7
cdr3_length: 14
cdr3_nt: TGCGCCAGCAGCTCCGGGACTACGTCGGGCGAGCAGTACTTC
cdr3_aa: CASSSGTTSGEQYF

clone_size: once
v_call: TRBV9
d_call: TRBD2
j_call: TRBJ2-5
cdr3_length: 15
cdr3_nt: TGTGCCAGCACGACTAGCGGGAGGGCCGAGGAGACCCAGTACTTC
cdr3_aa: CASTTSGRAEETQYF

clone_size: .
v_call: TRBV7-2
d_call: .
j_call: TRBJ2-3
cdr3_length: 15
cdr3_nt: TGTGCCAGCAGCTTAGGGGCTACTATCACAGATACGCAGTATTTT
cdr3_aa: CASSLGATITDTQYF

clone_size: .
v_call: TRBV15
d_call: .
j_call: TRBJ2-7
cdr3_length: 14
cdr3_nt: TGTGCCACCAGCCGGGACACAACTTCCTACGAGCAGTACTTC
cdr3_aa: CATSRDTTSYEQYF

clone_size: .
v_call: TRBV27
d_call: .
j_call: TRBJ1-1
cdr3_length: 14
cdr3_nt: TGTGCCAGCAGTCCCCGTACGCCCCACACTGAAGCTTTCTTT
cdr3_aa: CASSPRTPHTEAFF

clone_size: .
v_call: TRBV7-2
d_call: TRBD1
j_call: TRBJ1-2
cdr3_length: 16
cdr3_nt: TGTGCCAGCAGCTTAGAGGTGACAGGGCCGAACTATGGCTACACCTTC
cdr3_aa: CASSLEVTGPNYGYTF

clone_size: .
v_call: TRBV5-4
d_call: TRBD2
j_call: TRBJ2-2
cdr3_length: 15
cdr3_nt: TGTGCCAGCAGCTTAAGCGGGAGGGCCGTGGGGGAGCTGTTTTTT
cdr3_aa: CASSLSGRAVGELFF

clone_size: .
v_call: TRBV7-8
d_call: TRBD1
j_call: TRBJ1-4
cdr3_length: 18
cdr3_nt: TGTGCCAGCAGCTTATCATTGACAGGGGGTCGATATGTGGAAAAACTGTTTTTT
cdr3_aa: CASSLSLTGGRYVEKLFF

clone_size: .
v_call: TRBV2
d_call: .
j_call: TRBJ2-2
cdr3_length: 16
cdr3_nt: TGTGCCAGCAGCCCGGAAGGGGTCCGGGACACCGGGGAGCTGTTTTTT
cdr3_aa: CASSPEGVRDTGELFF

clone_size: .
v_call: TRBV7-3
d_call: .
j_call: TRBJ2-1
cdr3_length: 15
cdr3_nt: TGTGCCAGCAGAAAAGGTTCGGACACCTACAATGAGCAGTTCTTC
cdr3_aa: CASRKGSDTYNEQFF

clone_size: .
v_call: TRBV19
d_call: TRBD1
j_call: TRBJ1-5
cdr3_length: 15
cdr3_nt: TGTGCCAGTAGCATCACGGACAGGGTCGATCAGCCCCAGCATTTT
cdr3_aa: CASSITDRVDQPQHF

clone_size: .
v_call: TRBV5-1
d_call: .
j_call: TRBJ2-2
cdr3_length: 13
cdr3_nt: TGCGCCAGCAGCCCTGGAGGCACCGGGGAGCTGTTTTTT
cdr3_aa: CASSPGGTGELFF

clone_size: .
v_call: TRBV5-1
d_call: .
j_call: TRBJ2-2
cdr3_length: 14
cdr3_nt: TGCGCCAGCAAACCCGGGACGAACACCGGGGAGCTGTTTTTT
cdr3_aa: CASKPGTNTGELFF

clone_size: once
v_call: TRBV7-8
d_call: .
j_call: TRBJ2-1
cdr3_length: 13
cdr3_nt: TGTGCCAGCAGCCAGAGCTCCTACAATGAGCAGTTCTTC
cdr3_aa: CASSQSSYNEQFF

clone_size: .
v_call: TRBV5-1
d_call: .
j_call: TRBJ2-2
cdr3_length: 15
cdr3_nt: TGCGCCAGCAGCTTGGGGTCAACAGGGACCGGGGAGCTGTTTTTT
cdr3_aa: CASSLGSTGTGELFF

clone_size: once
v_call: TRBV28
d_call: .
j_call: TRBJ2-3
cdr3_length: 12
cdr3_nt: TGTGCCAGATGGAGGGAGGCAGATACGCAGTATTTT
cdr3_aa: CARWREADTQYF